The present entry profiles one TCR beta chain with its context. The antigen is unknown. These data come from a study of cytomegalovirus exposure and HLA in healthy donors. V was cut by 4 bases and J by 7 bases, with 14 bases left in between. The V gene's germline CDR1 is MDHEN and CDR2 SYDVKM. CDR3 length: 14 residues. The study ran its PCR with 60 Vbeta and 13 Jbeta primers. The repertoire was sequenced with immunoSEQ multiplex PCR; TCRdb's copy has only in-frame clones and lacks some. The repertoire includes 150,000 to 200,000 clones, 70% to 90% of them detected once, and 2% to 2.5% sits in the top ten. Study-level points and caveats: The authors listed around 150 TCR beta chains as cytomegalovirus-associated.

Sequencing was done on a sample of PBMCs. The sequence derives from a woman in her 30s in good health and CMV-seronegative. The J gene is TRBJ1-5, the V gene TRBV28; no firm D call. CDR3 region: CASSWHTVGQPQHF. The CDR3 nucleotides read TGTGCCAGCAGTTGGCACACGGTCGGGCAGCCCCAGCATTTT.